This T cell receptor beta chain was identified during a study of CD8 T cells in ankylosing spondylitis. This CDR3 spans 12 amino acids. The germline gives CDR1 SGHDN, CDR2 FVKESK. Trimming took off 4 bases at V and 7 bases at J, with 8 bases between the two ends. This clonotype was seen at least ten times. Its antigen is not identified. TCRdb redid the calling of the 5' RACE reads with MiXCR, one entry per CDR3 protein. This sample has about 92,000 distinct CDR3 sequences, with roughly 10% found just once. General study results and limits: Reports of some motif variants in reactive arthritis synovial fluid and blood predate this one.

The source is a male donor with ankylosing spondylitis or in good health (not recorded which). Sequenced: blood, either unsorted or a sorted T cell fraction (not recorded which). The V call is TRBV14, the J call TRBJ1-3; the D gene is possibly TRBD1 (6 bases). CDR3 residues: CASSPTGNTIYF. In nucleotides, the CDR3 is TGTGCCAGCAGCCCCACAGGGAACACCATATATTTT. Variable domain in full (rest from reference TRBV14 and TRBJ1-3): EAGVTQFPSHSVIEKGQTVTLRCDPISGHDNLYWYRRVMGKEIKFLLHFVKESKQDESGMPNNRFLAERTGGTYSTLKVQPAELEDSGVYFCASSPTGNTIYFGEGSWLTVV.